This T cell receptor beta chain was retrieved from a study of hypomethylating agent response in myelodysplastic syndrome. For the study at large: The myelodysplastic syndrome patients comprised roughly nine men and a couple of women. Response meant complete response or hematologic improvement; all other patients were non-responders.

V was shortened by 2 bases and J by 6 bases, with 14 bases between the two germline ends. The CDR3 length is 14 residues. Germline CDR1 SGHDT, CDR2 YYEEEE. Study outcomes and limitations: Shared GLIPH2 clusters possibly recognizing novel MDS antigens remain unconfirmed.

Of note for this clone: Its antigen remains unidentified.

Authors' processing steps: About 1.7% of 150,000 to 200,000 clonotypes matched previously reported viral-epitope-specific VDJdb entries. Sequencing was performed with immunoSEQ multiplex PCR; in TCRdb, only in-frame clones are kept and a portion is missing. The DNA gave D and trimming, while V, J and clone size come from that table. This sample has approximately 5,800 clones, with 70% to 90% found just once. The sequenced sample was bone marrow, obtained before or after starting hypomethylating agent treatment for myelodysplastic syndrome (not recorded which). The TCR was taken from a human donor with myelodysplastic syndrome. This chain joins TRBV5-6 and TRBJ1-2, with D tentatively TRBD1 (5 bases). The CDR3 sequence: CASSLIGRANGYTF. CDR3 in DNA: TGTGCCAGCAGCTTAATCGGCAGGGCAAATGGCTACACCTTC.